The rows below give T cell receptor beta chains drawn from one sample of a study of cytomegalovirus exposure and HLA in healthy donors. Profiled with immunoSEQ multiplex PCR; TCRdb holds only in-frame clones, not every one. The sample includes around 140,000 clones, approximately 84% seen only once; the top ten take roughly 9.9%. Sequences were obtained from PBMCs. These TCRs come from a woman aged 60-75 years in good health and CMV-seropositive. CDR3s include the opening cysteine and the closing phenylalanine or tryptophan. D genes are given only for firm matches. Part of the rows lack a size; the others show once, few, many or a class for expanded clones.

cdr3_nt: TGTGCCAGCAGCTTAGGGTGGCAGGGGGAACAAGAGACCCAGTACTTC
cdr3_aa: CASSLGWQGEQETQYF
j_call: TRBJ2-5
v_call: TRBV7-9
d_call: TRBD1
clone_size: .

cdr3_nt: TGTGCCAGCAGTACTATGGGACAGCTTACGGCCGGGGAGCTGTTTTTT
cdr3_aa: CASSTMGQLTAGELFF
j_call: TRBJ2-2
v_call: TRBV6-6
d_call: TRBD1
clone_size: few

cdr3_nt: TGTGCCAGCAGCCAAGAAACTAGCGCCGTGGGAGTTGGTGAGCAGTTCTTC
cdr3_aa: CASSQETSAVGVGEQFF
j_call: TRBJ2-1
v_call: TRBV4-2
d_call: TRBD2
clone_size: .

cdr3_nt: TGTGCCAGCAGCCCTAAACGACTAGCGGGAGGATATACGCAGTATTTT
cdr3_aa: CASSPKRLAGGYTQYF
j_call: TRBJ2-3
v_call: TRBV5-6
d_call: TRBD2
clone_size: .

cdr3_nt: TGTGCCAGCAGCAAAAGGGGTACAGGGAAGGATCCGCGCCCCGACGAGCAGTACTTC
cdr3_aa: CASSKRGTGKDPRPDEQYF
j_call: TRBJ2-7
v_call: TRBV21-1
d_call: .
clone_size: .

cdr3_nt: TGTGCCAGCAGCCGGAGGGGCTGGACAGGGACTGCAACTAATGAAAAACTGTTTTTT
cdr3_aa: CASSRRGWTGTATNEKLFF
j_call: TRBJ1-4
v_call: TRBV5-6
d_call: TRBD1
clone_size: .

cdr3_nt: TGTGCCAGCAGCTTCCGCAGGGGGCTAGGTGAAAAACTGTTTTTT
cdr3_aa: CASSFRRGLGEKLFF
j_call: TRBJ1-4
v_call: TRBV11-1
d_call: TRBD1
clone_size: .

cdr3_nt: TGTGCCAGCAGCGTTAGCGGGAGGACCTACAATGAGCAGTTCTTC
cdr3_aa: CASSVSGRTYNEQFF
j_call: TRBJ2-1
v_call: TRBV6-1
d_call: TRBD2
clone_size: few

cdr3_nt: TGTGCCAGCAGGCCGGGACAGGGGGCAGGGGATACGCAGTATTTT
cdr3_aa: CASRPGQGAGDTQYF
j_call: TRBJ2-3
v_call: TRBV6-5
d_call: TRBD1
clone_size: .

cdr3_nt: TGCGCCAGCAGCTTGGTAGCGGGCAGGGGGCTTTCCGAGCAGTACTTC
cdr3_aa: CASSLVAGRGLSEQYF
j_call: TRBJ2-7
v_call: TRBV5-1
d_call: .
clone_size: .

cdr3_nt: TGTGCCACCAGCCGGGGGGCCTCAGATACGCAGTATTTT
cdr3_aa: CATSRGASDTQYF
j_call: TRBJ2-3
v_call: TRBV15
d_call: .
clone_size: .

cdr3_nt: TGCGCCAGCAGCTTGTCCCGGGCAGGGTTCTCTGAAGCTTTCTTT
cdr3_aa: CASSLSRAGFSEAFF
j_call: TRBJ1-1
v_call: TRBV5-1
d_call: .
clone_size: few

cdr3_nt: TGTGCCAGCAGTAAGGCTTTGGGCTGGAATGAGCAGTTCTTC
cdr3_aa: CASSKALGWNEQFF
j_call: TRBJ2-1
v_call: TRBV27
d_call: .
clone_size: .